The 19 T cell receptor beta chains listed next were all sequenced from one sample in a study of spatial heterogeneity in lung cancer. Specified time point: sample taken at primary tumor resection. Tumor, nontumor lung or frozen PBMC supplied whole RNA that was sequenced unsorted. TCRdb processed the 5' RACE reads anew with MiXCR; each CDR3 protein has one entry. This sample yields around 10,000 distinct CDR3 sequences, of which about 3.5% are seen a single time; 40% to 60% belongs to the top ten. The sequencing used PBMCs, collected at surgery. The origin of the receptors is a female donor with early-stage non-small cell lung cancer.

For this clonotype: This beta chain came through as a stray read in a library set up for alpha chains, and its size says little. The rearrangement links TRBV10-3 to TRBJ1-6; possible D gene TRBD1, 6 bases. Germline CDR1 ENHRY, CDR2 SYGVKD. Trimming took 9 bases from V and 4 from J, leaving 13 bases between them. The CDR3 spans 14 residues. CDR3: CAIATDRYNSPLHF. CDR3 bases: TGTGCCATTGCCACCGACAGGTATAATTCACCCCTCCACTTT.

This clonotype has a count of ten or more. In a library made to pick up alpha chains, this beta chain is a stray read with a size that means little. The chain combines TRBV12-3 or TRBV12-4 with TRBJ1-2, with TRBD1 matching over 10 bases. V was clipped by 6 bases and J by 5 bases; unmatched bases: 6. There are 14 residues in the CDR3. CDR3 nucleotides: TGTGCCAGCAGCCCGACAGGGGGCTTGTATGGCTACACCTTC. Amino acid sequence: CASSPTGGLYGYTF.

In its sample, this clonotype was seen many times. This beta chain lies outside the target of a library built for alpha chains; its clone size means little. This chain joins TRBV2 and TRBJ2-2, with D possibly being TRBD1 or TRBD2 (6 bases each). Germline V lookup: CDR1 SNHLY, CDR2 FYNNEI. V gave up 11 bases and J gave up 6 bases, with 16 bases separating them. CDR3 length equals 13 residues. CDR3 DNA sequence: TGTGCCTCCTTGGGGGGCCTGTCCGGGGAGCTGTTTTTT. Translated: CASLGGLSGELFF.

This clonotype showed up many times. This beta chain slipped into a library made for alpha chains as a stray read, so its size is not meaningful. The V call is TRBV9, the J call TRBJ2-7; TRBD2 matches at 8 bases. The germline V gene encodes CDR1 SGDLS and CDR2 YYNGEE. This CDR3 is built from 15 residues. Trimming removed 3 bases from V and 2 bases from J; junction bases left unmatched: 7. The CDR3 DNA reads TGTGCCAGCAGCGCCCTAGCGGGCCCTACCTACGAGCAGTACTTC. Translation: CASSALAGPTYEQYF.

Notes on this clonotype: Since it is a stray read in a library aimed at alpha chains, this beta chain has a size that is not meaningful. The chain employs TRBV7-2 and TRBJ2-1; 8 nucleotides line up with TRBD2. The CDR3 has 16 amino acids. The ends lost 0 bases at V and 8 bases at J; junction bases unmatched: 9. CDR1 SGHTA and CDR2 FQGNSA come from the germline V gene. CDR3 amino acids: CASSLARGASRYEQFF. The CDR3 DNA is TGTGCCAGCAGCTTAGCGCGGGGGGCTAGTAGATATGAGCAGTTCTTC.

The table lists this clonotype with many counts. Because this beta chain is a stray read in a library intended to capture alpha chains, its abundance should not be given much weight. The rearrangement links TRBV20-1 to TRBJ2-2; D unresolved. The CDR3 spans 13 residues. Trimming took 0 bases from V and 4 from J, leaving 6 bases between them. Per the germline V gene, CDR1 is DFQATT and CDR2 is SNEGSKA (reference sequence). CDR3 coding DNA: TGCAGTGCTAGAGAGATCTTCACCGGGGAGCTGTTTTTT. Translation: CSAREIFTGELFF.

For this clonotype: This beta chain came through as a stray read in a library set up for alpha chains, and its size says little. The chain links TRBV20-1 to TRBJ1-1; the D gene is possibly TRBD1 (5 bases). Germline V lookup: CDR1 DFQATT, CDR2 SNEGSKA (reference sequence). There are 15 residues in the CDR3. V shed 0 bases and J shed 4 bases, with 15 bases lying between them. This chain's CDR3 is CSARDPGGMITEAFF. The CDR3 coding sequence is TGCAGTGCTAGAGATCCCGGGGGGATGATCACTGAAGCTTTCTTT.

The table lists this clonotype with many counts. This beta chain slipped into a library made for alpha chains as a stray read, so its size is not meaningful. V is TRBV4-2 and J is TRBJ2-1; TRBD2 aligns across 8 bases. J lost 0 bases, V lost 0 bases, and 1 base had no gene match. The CDR3 totals 16 residues. Germline assignment: CDR1 LGHNA and CDR2 YNFKEQ. CDR3 sequence reads: CASSQDLAGSYNEQFF. DNA of the CDR3: TGTGCCAGCAGCCAAGATCTAGCGGGCTCCTACAATGAGCAGTTCTTC.

This clonotype was recorded at least ten times. Since the library was made to target alpha chains, this beta chain is a stray read and its abundance is not meaningful. The genes are TRBV5-1 and TRBJ1-4; D unclear. This CDR3 contains 14 residues. V lost 3 bases and J lost 5, with 11 bases in between. Germline assignment: CDR1 SGHRS and CDR2 YFSETQ. Written as DNA, the CDR3 is TGCGCCAGCAGCTCCGGAAGCTTAAATGAAAAACTGTTTTTT. It encodes CASSSGSLNEKLFF. The variable domain in full, with the rest retrieved from reference TRBV5-1 and TRBJ1-4, is KAGVTQTPRYLIKTRGQQVTLSCSPISGHRSVSWYQQTPGQGLQFLFEYFSETQRNKGNFPGRFSGRQFSNSRSEMNVSTLELGDSALYLCASSSGSLNEKLFFGSGTQLSVL.

This clonotype has ten or more counts. Little can be read into the size of this beta chain, an off-target read in a library designed for alpha chains. V and J are TRBV27 and TRBJ2-7; 12 nucleotides line up with TRBD1. This CDR3 is built from 16 residues. In germline, CDR1 is MNHEY, CDR2 SMNVEV (reference sequence). J was trimmed by 3 bases and V by 4 bases; bases with no gene match: 7. CDR3 sequence (DNA): TGTGCCAGCAGTTCGGGACAGGGGGCGGTGGGCTACGAGCAGTACTTC. As protein: CASSSGQGAVGYEQYF.

This clonotype was counted many times. The library was prepared for alpha chains; this beta chain is a stray read, so its frequency means little. The V call is TRBV7-3, the J call TRBJ2-3; 11 positions match TRBD2. The CDR3 runs to 14 residues. V shed 4 bases and J 3 bases; nucleotides not matched to a gene: 0. Germline assignment: CDR1 SGHTA and CDR2 FQGTGA. For the CDR3, the DNA is TGTGCCAGCAGCTCTAGCGGGAGGACAGATACGCAGTATTTT. It is translated as CASSSSGRTDTQYF.

This clonotype showed up many times. As an off-target read in a library built for alpha chains, this beta chain has a frequency of little significance. The chain carries TRBV13 and TRBJ2-1; 7 nucleotides align to TRBD2. The CDR3 is 15 amino acids. V dropped 2 bases and J dropped 8; count of bases not matched to a gene: 9. Per the germline V gene, CDR1 is PRHDT and CDR2 is FYEKMQ (reference sequence). The CDR3: CASSLFGGEGDEQFF. The CDR3 nucleotides read TGTGCCAGCAGCTTATTTGGAGGGGAGGGCGATGAGCAGTTCTTC.

The table lists this clonotype with many counts. Within a library made for alpha chains, this beta chain is off target, and its count is uninformative. V and J are TRBV20-1 and TRBJ2-7, with D perhaps TRBD1 or TRBD2 (7 bases each). The germline CDR1 and CDR2 sequences are DFQATT and SNEGSKA (reference sequence). Trimming shortened V by 5 bases and J by 3 bases, and 20 bases separated the two germline ends. The CDR3 extends over 15 amino acids. The CDR3 is CSAVRGGGSHYEQYF. CDR3 DNA sequence: TGCAGTGCTGTCAGGGGGGGGGGCTCTCACTACGAGCAGTACTTC.

Many counts were recorded for this clonotype. The library was designed around alpha chains, so this beta chain is a stray read whose abundance carries little weight. This sequence joins TRBV6-5 and TRBJ1-5, with D maybe TRBD1 (6 bases). Germline values: CDR1 MNHEY, CDR2 SVGAGI. This CDR3 contains 15 residues. The V end lost 6 bases, the J end lost 0 bases, and 12 bases lay between the germline ends. CDR3 sequence reads: CASRQGLYSNQPQHF. The CDR3 DNA is TGTGCCAGCAGACAGGGTCTCTATAGCAATCAGCCCCAGCATTTT.

This clonotype was seen repeatedly, ten times or more. This beta chain is an off-target read within a library intended for alpha chains, so its frequency means little. V usage is TRBV5-1 and J usage is TRBJ2-7; D uncertain. Trimming left V 5 bases short and J 0 bases short, with 3 bases between. The length of the CDR3 is 11 residues. Looked up from germline, CDR1 is SGHRS and CDR2 is YFSETQ. CDR3: CASSSSYEQYF. The CDR3 region has the DNA TGCGCCAGCAGTTCCTCCTACGAGCAGTACTTC.

This clonotype came up a few times. Little can be read into the size of this beta chain, an off-target read in a library designed for alpha chains. The chain employs TRBV4-3 and TRBJ2-7; no clear D gene. V lost 0 bases to trimming and J lost 0 bases, with 9 bases between them. In germline, CDR1 is LGHNA, CDR2 YSLEER. The length of the CDR3 is 15 residues. CDR3 in DNA: TGCGCCAGCAGCCAAGATCTCCACGTCTCCTACGAGCAGTACTTC. Residues: CASSQDLHVSYEQYF.

There are many counts of this clonotype. This beta chain represents an off-target read in a library built for alpha chains; its size is of limited meaning. The chain links TRBV4-2 to TRBJ2-3; 10 bases line up with TRBD2. The V gene end was trimmed by 0 bases and the J gene end by 14 bases; junction bases not matched to a gene: 17. Germline CDR1 reads LGHNA; CDR2 reads YNFKEQ. This CDR3 comprises 17 residues. For the CDR3, the DNA is TGTGCCAGCAGCCAAGAGTCCGGTAGCGGGGGGTCCGACTACCCGTATTTT. Residues: CASSQESGSGGSDYPYF.

Remarks on this clonotype: This beta chain was picked up by a library intended for alpha chains and is off target, so its count carries little meaning. In DNA form, the CDR3 reads TGTGCCACCAGTGATTTGGGGGACGGTAATGAGCAGTTCTTC. Translating gives CATSDLGDGNEQFF. The rearrangement links TRBV24-1 to TRBJ2-1; D possibly matches TRBD1 or TRBD2 (5 bases each). Trimming left V 0 bases short and J 7 bases short, with 9 bases between. The CDR3 runs to 14 residues. From germline, CDR1 is KGHDR and CDR2 SFDVKD.

Judged by abundance, this clonotype is medium-sized. This beta chain is a stray sequence in a library constructed for alpha chains; its clone size is not meaningful. V and J are TRBV6-2 or TRBV6-3 and TRBJ2-2; 8 bases agree with TRBD2. Germline trimming cut 2 bases from V and 3 bases from J; bases unmatched to any gene: 11. CDR3 length: 18 residues. The germline CDR1 and CDR2 sequences are MNHEY and SVGEGT. Here the CDR3 reads CASSYRLASTEYTGELFF. In DNA form, the CDR3 reads TGTGCCAGCAGTTACCGACTAGCGAGCACTGAATACACCGGGGAGCTGTTTTTT.